This entry lists 5 T cell receptor beta chains sequenced from one sample in a study of shared T cell receptors in the human thymus. The assay was immunoSEQ multiplex PCR, and TCRdb's table has in-frame clones only and misses some. The sample consists of hundreds of thousands of clones, more than 75% of them appearing once. The data also belong to a second study, concerning human thymus T cells.

The sample was thymocytes. The source of these receptors is a boy under three years old with a congenital heart defect.

The CDR3 here is CASSLEGRSYNEQFF. The CDR3 bases are TGTGCCAGCAGCTTGGAGGGGAGGTCCTACAATGAGCAGTTCTTC. The rearrangement links TRBV11-2 to TRBJ2-1; the D gene is possibly TRBD2 (6 bases). Trimming stripped 3 bases from V and 1 base from J, with 10 bases between. Germline V CDR1 and CDR2: SGHAT, FQNNGV. CDR3 length: 15 amino acids.

This chain's CDR3 is CASSLYPDRVNTGELFF. Here the CDR3 DNA reads TGTGCCAGCAGCTTGTATCCGGACAGGGTAAACACCGGGGAGCTGTTTTTT. This chain links TRBV5-4 with TRBJ2-2; 8 nucleotides align to TRBD1. V was clipped by 1 base and J by 2 bases; unmatched bases: 7. There are 17 residues in the CDR3. The germline V gene encodes CDR1 SGHNT and CDR2 YYREEE (reference sequence).

The chain has TRBV6-5 and TRBJ1-4; TRBD1 might be the D (5 bases). The V gene lost 2 bases and the J gene lost 0 bases, with 10 bases spanning the gap. Looked up from germline, CDR1 is MNHEY and CDR2 is SVGAGI. This CDR3 has 16 residues. The CDR3 DNA reads TGTGCCAGCAGTTACCGGGGGAGGGCAACTAATGAAAAACTGTTTTTT. It translates to CASSYRGRATNEKLFF.

This clone has just a few counts. The chain combines TRBV10-3 with TRBJ1-3, with 8 positions matching TRBD1. The ends lost 7 bases at V and 0 bases at J; junction bases unmatched: 11. CDR1 and CDR2 (germline): ENHRY, SYGVKD. This CDR3 spans 17 amino acids. The CDR3 region has the DNA TGTGCCATCAACCTCAACCGGGACAGGAGCTCTGGAAACACCATATATTTT. This translates into CAINLNRDRSSGNTIYF.

The chain has TRBV30 and TRBJ1-2; 9 bases line up with TRBD1. The CDR3 runs 17 residues. Trimming took 1 base from V and 4 from J; bases not matched to a gene: 13. The V gene's germline CDR1 is GTSNPN and CDR2 SVGIG (reference sequence). The chain's CDR3 is CAWSAGDRDILIYGYTF. In DNA, the CDR3 is TGTGCCTGGAGTGCTGGGGACAGGGATATCCTCATCTATGGCTACACCTTC.